This TCR beta chain was sequenced in a study of response to subunit inactivated influenza vaccine. Broader study findings: Researchers suggested that each seasonal influenza vaccination recruits few new T cells.

Via MiXCR, TCRdb re-called the RT-PCR reads, giving one row per CDR3 protein. The data show about 780,000 distinct CDR3 sequences, approximately 17% seen once. This clonotype was recorded many times. Its antigen is currently unknown. CDR3 size: 13 residues. Germline assignment: CDR1 MDHEN and CDR2 SYDVKM. Trimming cost V 8 bases and J 4 bases, with 12 bases left between them. The sequence was collected from a man aged 45-60 years who received an inactivated influenza vaccine. The V gene is TRBV28, the J gene TRBJ2-1, with D unresolved. The sequences come from PBMCs from blood, collected about 5 days after vaccination. CDR3 residues: CASSDQIYNEQFF. The CDR3 DNA reads TGTGCCAGCTCGGACCAAATTTACAATGAGCAGTTCTTC.